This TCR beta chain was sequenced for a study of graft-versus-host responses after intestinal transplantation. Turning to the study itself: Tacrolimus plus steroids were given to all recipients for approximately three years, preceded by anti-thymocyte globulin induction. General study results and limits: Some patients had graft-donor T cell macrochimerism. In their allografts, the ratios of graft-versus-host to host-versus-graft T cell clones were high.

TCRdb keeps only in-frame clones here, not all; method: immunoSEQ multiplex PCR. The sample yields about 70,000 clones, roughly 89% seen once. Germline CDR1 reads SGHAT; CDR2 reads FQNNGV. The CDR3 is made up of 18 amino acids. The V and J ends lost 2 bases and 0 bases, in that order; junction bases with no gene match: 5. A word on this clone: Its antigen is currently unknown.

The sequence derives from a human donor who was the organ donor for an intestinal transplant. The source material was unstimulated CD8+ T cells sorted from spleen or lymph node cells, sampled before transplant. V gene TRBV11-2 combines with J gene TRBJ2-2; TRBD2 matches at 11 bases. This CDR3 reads CASSLYPSGGSNTGELFF. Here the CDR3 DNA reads TGTGCCAGCAGCTTATACCCTAGCGGGGGGTCGAACACCGGGGAGCTGTTTTTT.